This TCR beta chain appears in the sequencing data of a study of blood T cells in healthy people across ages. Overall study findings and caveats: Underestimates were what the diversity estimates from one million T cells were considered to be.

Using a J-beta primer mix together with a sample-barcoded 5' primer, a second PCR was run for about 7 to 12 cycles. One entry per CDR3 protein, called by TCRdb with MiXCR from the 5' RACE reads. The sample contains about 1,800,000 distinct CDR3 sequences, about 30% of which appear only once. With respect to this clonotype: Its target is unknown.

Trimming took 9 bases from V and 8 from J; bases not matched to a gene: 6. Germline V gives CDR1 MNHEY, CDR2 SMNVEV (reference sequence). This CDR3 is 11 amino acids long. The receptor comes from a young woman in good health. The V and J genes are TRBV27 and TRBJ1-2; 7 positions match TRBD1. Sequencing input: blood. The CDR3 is CASYRGQGYTF. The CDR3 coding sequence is TGTGCCAGTTACAGGGGACAGGGCTACACCTTC.